What follows describes a single T cell receptor (beta chain). Its antigen remains unknown. PCR employed 60 Vbeta and 13 Jbeta primers. Produced via immunoSEQ multiplex PCR; TCRdb's table is partial and in-frame only. There are 160,000 or so clones in the sample; over 80% occur only once, and more than 1.5% lies in the top ten. This entry belongs to a study of cytomegalovirus exposure and HLA in healthy donors. Findings and caveats of the study: In a later analysis, specific HLA alleles were associated with 16,000 or so TCR beta sequences at a 0.05 false discovery rate. CMV serostatus alone was available as immune exposure information.

V was cut by 0 bases and J by 2 bases, with 11 bases left in between. This CDR3 is built from 15 residues. Germline V gene lookup returns CDR1 LNHDA and CDR2 SQIVND (reference sequence). The sequence came from a woman between 18 and 30 years old in good health and CMV-seronegative. Sequencing was performed on PBMCs. This chain links TRBV19 with TRBJ2-7; maybe TRBD1 (5 bases). The DNA for the CDR3 is TGTGCCAGTAGTATAGAGGCAGGGATCACCTACGAGCAGTACTTC. Translated: CASSIEAGITYEQYF.